Following are 4 T cell receptor beta chains from one sample sequenced in a study of CD8 T cells in Susac syndrome. RNA in amounts of roughly 0.5 to 1 ug was reverse transcribed with random hexamers. TCRdb processed the immunoSEQ multiplex PCR reads anew with MiXCR; each CDR3 protein has one entry. The sample contains under 150,000 distinct CDR3 sequences, 85% to 95% of which appear only once. Sample: CD8+ T cells from PBMCs. All receptors come from a human donor in good health.

The sample holds one count of this clonotype. The V call is TRBV24-1, the J call TRBJ2-5; 10 bases are shared with TRBD1. The CDR3 loop spans 16 amino acids. Germline V gene data show CDR1 as KGHDR and CDR2 as SFDVKD. The ends lost 1 base at V and 3 bases at J; junction bases unmatched: 4. The CDR3 here is CATSDFVGQGKETQYF. CDR3 nucleotide sequence: TGTGCCACCAGTGATTTCGTGGGACAGGGGAAAGAGACCCAGTACTTC.

This clonotype appeared a few times. This chain uses TRBV30 with TRBJ2-7; a weak D match, TRBD2 (6 bases). CDR3 length: 13 amino acids. With 0 bases removed from V and 3 bases from J, the gap between germline ends came to 9 bases. Per germline, CDR1 GTSNPN and CDR2 SVGIG (reference sequence). The chain's CDR3 is CAWSVSGGYEQYF. The CDR3 DNA sequence: TGTGCCTGGAGTGTATCCGGGGGCTACGAGCAGTACTTC.

This clonotype has only one observation. This chain connects TRBV4-2 to TRBJ2-7, with D tentatively TRBD1 or TRBD2 (5 bases each). V shed 4 bases and J shed 2 bases, with 12 bases lying between them. CDR1 and CDR2 (germline): LGHNA, YNFKEQ. The CDR3 consists of 14 residues. CDR3 loop: CASSPRGLTYEQYF. The CDR3 nucleotides read TGTGCCAGCAGCCCCCGGGGCCTAACCTACGAGCAGTACTTC.

V is TRBV20-1 and J is TRBJ2-1, with a tentative D call TRBD2 (6 bases). The V and J ends lost 0 bases and 8 bases respectively, with 20 bases between them. In germline, CDR1 is DFQATT, CDR2 SNEGSKA (reference sequence). The CDR3 is 16 amino acids. The DNA for the CDR3 is TGCAGTGCTAGAGATATGATCCGGGAGAGCACGGATGAGCAGTTCTTC. Protein: CSARDMIRESTDEQFF.